This TCR beta chain is from a study of shared clonotypes between healthy human individuals. Per germline, CDR1 MNHEY and CDR2 SMNVEV (reference sequence). Between the trimmed V and J ends, which lost 1 base and 7 bases, there was a span of 11 bases. The CDR3 covers 14 residues. In the case of this clone: Its antigen is unidentified.

The study, taken as a whole, reports: Clonotypes not shared had lower generation probabilities than those common to all four donors.

Authors' methods: Because ImmunoSEQ provided only junction sequences with no quality scores, the filtering differed. TCRdb's copy holds only in-frame clones and misses some; the assay was immunoSEQ multiplex PCR. V and J calls and clone size follow that table, whereas D and trimming were derived from the DNA. The top ten hold approximately 0.3% of the sample, which has around 600,000 clones, 95% to 98% seen once. Naive CD8 cells comprised CD45RO-negative, CCR7-positively selected cells, excluding terminally differentiated effector memory CD45RA+ cells. This receptor was identified in a man aged 30 to 39 in good health. The sequenced material came from naive CD8+ T cells sorted from blood. The V call is TRBV27, the J call TRBJ2-1; possible D gene TRBD1, 5 bases. The CDR3 nucleotides are TGTGCCAGCAGTTTATTCAGGGATTGGAATGAGCAGTTCTTC. It yields the protein CASSLFRDWNEQFF.